This TCR beta chain was identified during a study of shared clonotypes between healthy human individuals. Study information: Donors consisted of a couple of women and three men between 18 and 49. Per-donor plates numbered three CD4 naive, three CD4 memory, two CD8 naive and one CD8 memory.

Germline V lookup: CDR1 MNHNS, CDR2 SASEGT. Trimming removed 10 bases at V and 10 bases at J, with 14 bases between. This CDR3 contains 11 residues. Sequenced by immunoSEQ multiplex PCR; TCRdb stores in-frame clones only, minus some. The sample carries 2 million to 2.5 million clones, approximately 95% recorded once. About this clone itself: Its antigen remains unidentified.

The donors were adults (healthy and HIV-negative) with no recent acute infections or vaccinations. Study-level findings and limits: Naive subsets generally exceeded memory subsets in estimated richness.

The source is a young man in good health. Some clones in this sample may be carry-over from other donors' samples. The sequencing sample was made of naive CD4+ T cells from PBMCs. The subset was: CD45RA+ positively selected. This sequence joins TRBV6-1 and TRBJ2-4; possibly TRBD1 or TRBD2 for D (5 bases each). The CDR3 protein is CATQYGGIQYF. The CDR3 region has the DNA TGTGCCACCCAATATGGGGGAATTCAGTACTTC.